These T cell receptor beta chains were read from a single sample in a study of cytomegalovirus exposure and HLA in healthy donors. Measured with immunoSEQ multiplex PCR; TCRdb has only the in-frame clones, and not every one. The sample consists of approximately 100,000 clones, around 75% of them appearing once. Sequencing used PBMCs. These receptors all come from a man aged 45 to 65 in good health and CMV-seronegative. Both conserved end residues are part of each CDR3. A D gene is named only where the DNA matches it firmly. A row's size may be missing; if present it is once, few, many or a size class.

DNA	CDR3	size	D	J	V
TGTGCCAGCAGCGTAGCCCAGGGGGTGTTCAATGAGCAGTTCTTC	CASSVAQGVFNEQFF	.	TRBD1	TRBJ2-1	TRBV9
TGCGCCAGCAGCTGGTCTACGAACACTGAAGCTTTCTTT	CASSWSTNTEAFF	.	.	TRBJ1-1	TRBV5-1
TGTGCCAGCAGTTTCTCGGGACTAGCGGTATACAATGAGCAGTTCTTC	CASSFSGLAVYNEQFF	.	TRBD2	TRBJ2-1	TRBV28
TGTGCCAGCAGCTTATTAGCGGGGGGGCTCAATGAGCAGTTCTTC	CASSLLAGGLNEQFF	once	TRBD2	TRBJ2-1	TRBV7-3
TGTGCCAGCAGCTTGTTTGCTTCGGGACTCTTAGAACTCTACAATGAGCAGTTCTTC	CASSLFASGLLELYNEQFF	few	.	TRBJ2-1	TRBV5-6
TGCGCCAGCAGCTTGGGGGGGACTAGCGGCCTCAATGAGCAGTTCTTC	CASSLGGTSGLNEQFF	.	TRBD2	TRBJ2-1	TRBV5-1
TGTGCCTGCACAGAGAGCTCCTACAATGAGCAGTTCTTC	CACTESSYNEQFF	.	.	TRBJ2-1	TRBV30
TGTGCCAGCAGCCAACCCCAGGGAGGTGGGGCCAACGTCCTGACTTTC	CASSQPQGGGANVLTF	.	.	TRBJ2-6	TRBV7-9
TGTGCCAGCTCACCAACGTTCACCTCAGCCTACGAGCAGTACTTC	CASSPTFTSAYEQYF	once	.	TRBJ2-7	TRBV18
TGTGCCAGCAGTTTCGGCGGAGGAAACACTGAAGCTTTCTTT	CASSFGGGNTEAFF	.	.	TRBJ1-1	TRBV27
TGTGCCTGGAGCGGACAGGGCAATCAGCCCCAGCATTTT	CAWSGQGNQPQHF	.	TRBD1	TRBJ1-5	TRBV30
TGTGCCAGCAGCGTAGGAGGGAGCACAGATACGCAGTATTTT	CASSVGGSTDTQYF	.	.	TRBJ2-3	TRBV9
TGTGCTAGTCAGAGGGAGCCGGCCTACGAGCAGTACTTC	CASQREPAYEQYF	once	.	TRBJ2-7	TRBV2
TGCGCCAGCAGCCTGACAGCTGCTGGAAACACCATATATTTT	CASSLTAAGNTIYF	few	.	TRBJ1-3	TRBV5-1
TGCGCCAGCAGCCCGCAGGGGATTTCGGGCGAGCAGTACTTC	CASSPQGISGEQYF	.	.	TRBJ2-7	TRBV5-1
TGTGCCAGCAGTACAATACGTGGGGACTTCCAAGAGACCCAGTACTTC	CASSTIRGDFQETQYF	.	.	TRBJ2-5	TRBV28
TGCGCCAGCAACCGCTCCGGACAGAATTCCTACGAGCAGTACTTC	CASNRSGQNSYEQYF	.	.	TRBJ2-7	TRBV4-1
TGTGCCAGCAGCCTAACAGGGGTACGGGGCTACACCTTC	CASSLTGVRGYTF	.	TRBD1	TRBJ1-2	TRBV28
TGTGTCTCAACAGGCCTCTTCTCTGGAAACACCATATATTTT	CVSTGLFSGNTIYF	.	.	TRBJ1-3	TRBV6-5
TGCGCCAGCAGGCAACTAGCGGGGGGGCCGATGGAGACCCAGTACTTC	CASRQLAGGPMETQYF	.	TRBD2	TRBJ2-5	TRBV5-1
TGTGCCAGCTCCGGGGGGTCGGTGAGCAATCAGCCCCAGCATTTT	CASSGGSVSNQPQHF	.	.	TRBJ1-5	TRBV27
TGTGCCAGCAGCCCCGGGGCGGGGATGGCCTACGAGCAGTACTTC	CASSPGAGMAYEQYF	.	.	TRBJ2-7	TRBV2
TGTGCCAGCAGTGGCAGGGTATCTGAACTTGAGGATACGCAGTATTTT	CASSGRVSELEDTQYF	.	.	TRBJ2-3	TRBV28
TGTGCCATCAGTGAACCTAGCACTAGCTCCTACGAGCAGTACTTC	CAISEPSTSSYEQYF	.	.	TRBJ2-7	TRBV10-3
TGCGCCAGCAGCTCGTCGGGGAATCTTAACACCGGGGAGCTGTTTTTT	CASSSSGNLNTGELFF	.	.	TRBJ2-2	TRBV5-1
TGTGCCAGCAGCCGCGGGTGGGGGGGCGGGGGAGCGGAGACCCAGTACTTC	CASSRGWGGGGAETQYF	.	.	TRBJ2-5	TRBV27
TGTGCCAGCAGCTTACAACAGGGCTATGGCTACACCTTC	CASSLQQGYGYTF	.	.	TRBJ1-2	TRBV11-2
TGTGCCAGCAGGACAGAAGTCGGATATAATTCACCCCTCCACTTT	CASRTEVGYNSPLHF	once	.	TRBJ1-6	TRBV28
TGTGCCAGCAGCGTAGATCTAGCGGGGGCTCTAGAGACCCAGTACTTC	CASSVDLAGALETQYF	.	TRBD2	TRBJ2-5	TRBV9
TGTGCCAGCAGCGTAGCAGCGGGGGGGCAGGAAACGCAGTATTTT	CASSVAAGGQETQYF	.	TRBD2	TRBJ2-3	TRBV9
TGTGCTTCGGAGGGAAGGGCGCGGGAGCAGTACTTC	CASEGRAREQYF	.	.	TRBJ2-7	TRBV30
TGTGCCAGCAGCTTGGTATTCGCGAGCTCCTACAATGAGCAGTTCTTC	CASSLVFASSYNEQFF	.	.	TRBJ2-1	TRBV5-6
TGCGCCAGCAGCCCGGGACTAGCGGGCAATGAGCAGTTCTTC	CASSPGLAGNEQFF	.	TRBD2	TRBJ2-1	TRBV5-1
TGTGCCAGCAGCTTAGGGGGGGAGAGCTATGGCTACACCTTC	CASSLGGESYGYTF	many	.	TRBJ1-2	TRBV7-9
TGTGCCAGCTCCCGGGACACCCAAGAGACCCAGTACTTC	CASSRDTQETQYF	.	.	TRBJ2-5	TRBV25-1
TGTGCCACCTCAACAGGGGTCAATCAGCCCCAGCATTTT	CATSTGVNQPQHF	few	TRBD1	TRBJ1-5	TRBV19
TGTGCCAGCAGCTTATTTGGGCAGGGTGGTAATGAGCAGTTCTTC	CASSLFGQGGNEQFF	.	.	TRBJ2-1	TRBV7-9
TGCGCCAGCAGCCAAAGATACGGCGGGGGATCCAATGAGCAGTTCTTC	CASSQRYGGGSNEQFF	.	TRBD2	TRBJ2-1	TRBV4-1
TGCGCCAGCACCCGCCAACCGGGACAACCTGGGGCAGATACGCAGTATTTT	CASTRQPGQPGADTQYF	once	.	TRBJ2-3	TRBV4-1